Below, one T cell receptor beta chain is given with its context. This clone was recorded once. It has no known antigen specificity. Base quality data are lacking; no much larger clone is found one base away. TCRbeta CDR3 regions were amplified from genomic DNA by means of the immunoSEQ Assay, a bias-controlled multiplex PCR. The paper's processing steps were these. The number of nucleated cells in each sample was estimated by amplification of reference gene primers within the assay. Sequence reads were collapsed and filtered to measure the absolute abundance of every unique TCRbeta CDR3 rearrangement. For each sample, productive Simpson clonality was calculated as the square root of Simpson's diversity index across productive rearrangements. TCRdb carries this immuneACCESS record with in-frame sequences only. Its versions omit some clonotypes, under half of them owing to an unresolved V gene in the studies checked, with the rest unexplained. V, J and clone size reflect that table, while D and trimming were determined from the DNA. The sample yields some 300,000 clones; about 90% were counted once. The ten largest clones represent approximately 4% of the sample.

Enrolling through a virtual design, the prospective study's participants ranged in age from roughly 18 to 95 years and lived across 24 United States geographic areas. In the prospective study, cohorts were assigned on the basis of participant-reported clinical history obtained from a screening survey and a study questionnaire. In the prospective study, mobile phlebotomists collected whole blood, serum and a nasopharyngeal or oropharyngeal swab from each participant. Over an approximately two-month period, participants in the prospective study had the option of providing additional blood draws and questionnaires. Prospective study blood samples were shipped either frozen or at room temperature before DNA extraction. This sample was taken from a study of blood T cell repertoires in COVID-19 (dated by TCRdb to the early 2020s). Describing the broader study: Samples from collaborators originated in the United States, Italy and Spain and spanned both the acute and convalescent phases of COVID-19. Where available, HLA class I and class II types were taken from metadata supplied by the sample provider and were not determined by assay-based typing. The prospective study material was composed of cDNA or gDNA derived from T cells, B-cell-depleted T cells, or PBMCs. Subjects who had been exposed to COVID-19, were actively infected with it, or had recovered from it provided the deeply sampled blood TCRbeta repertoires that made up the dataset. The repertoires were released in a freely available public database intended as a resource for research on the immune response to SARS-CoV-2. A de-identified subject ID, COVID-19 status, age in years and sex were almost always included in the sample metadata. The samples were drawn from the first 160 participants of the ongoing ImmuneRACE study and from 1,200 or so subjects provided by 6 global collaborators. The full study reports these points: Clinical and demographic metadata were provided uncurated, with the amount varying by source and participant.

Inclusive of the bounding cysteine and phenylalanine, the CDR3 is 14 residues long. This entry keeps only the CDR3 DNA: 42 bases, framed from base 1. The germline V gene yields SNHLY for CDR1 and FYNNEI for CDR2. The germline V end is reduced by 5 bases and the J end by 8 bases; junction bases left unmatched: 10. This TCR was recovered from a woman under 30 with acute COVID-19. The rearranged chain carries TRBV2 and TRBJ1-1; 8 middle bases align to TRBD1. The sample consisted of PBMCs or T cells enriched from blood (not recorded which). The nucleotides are TGTGCCAGCAGTCTCGACAGGGGCAGGCCCGAAGCTTTCTTT. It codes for CASSLDRGRPEAFF.